The present TCR beta chain was sequenced within a study of blood T cell repertoires in COVID-19. For the study at large: Acute and convalescent COVID-19 samples came from the United States, Italy and Spain. The cDNA or gDNA used as material had been derived from T cells, B-cell-depleted T cells, or PBMCs.

This CDR3 is 17 amino acids long. V lost 4 bases and J lost 4, with 18 bases in between. Germline CDR1 reads SGHNT; CDR2 reads YYREEE (reference sequence). Original processing methods: For nucleated cells, counts were estimated from reference gene primer amplification. Using immunoSEQ multiplex PCR, the repertoire was profiled, and TCRdb retains in-frame clones only, with some absent. V, J and clone size reflect that table, while D and trimming were determined from the DNA. The sample carries more than 85,000 clones, roughly 87% recorded once. This TCR came from a man between 65 and 85 years old with acute or convalescent COVID-19. This sequence joins TRBV5-4 and TRBJ1-6; the D gene is possibly TRBD1 (6 bases). The sequenced sample consisted of peripheral blood. The CDR3 here is CASSTREGGLYNSPLHF. For the CDR3, the DNA is TGTGCCAGCAGCACCCGGGAGGGGGGGCTTTATAATTCACCCCTCCACTTT.